This T cell receptor (beta chain) was obtained from a study of long-term antiretroviral therapy in people with HIV. Survey-level immunoSEQ v3.0 assays were run. Produced via immunoSEQ multiplex PCR; TCRdb's table is partial and in-frame only. The table includes approximately 20,000 clones, roughly three quarters detected once. Germline-derived CDR1 and CDR2 are LNHDA and SQIVND (reference sequence). The CDR3 consists of 14 residues. Between the trimmed V and J ends, which lost 6 bases and 2 bases, there was a span of 11 bases. Sequences were derived from unsorted PBMCs, sampled roughly 21 months before starting antiretroviral therapy. The receptor was isolated from a woman in her forties with HIV. The V gene is TRBV19, the J gene TRBJ1-5; D is uncertain. CDR3 sequence: CASRHRLGNQPQHF. The CDR3 nucleotides are TGTGCCAGTAGGCACCGTCTGGGCAATCAGCCCCAGCATTTT.